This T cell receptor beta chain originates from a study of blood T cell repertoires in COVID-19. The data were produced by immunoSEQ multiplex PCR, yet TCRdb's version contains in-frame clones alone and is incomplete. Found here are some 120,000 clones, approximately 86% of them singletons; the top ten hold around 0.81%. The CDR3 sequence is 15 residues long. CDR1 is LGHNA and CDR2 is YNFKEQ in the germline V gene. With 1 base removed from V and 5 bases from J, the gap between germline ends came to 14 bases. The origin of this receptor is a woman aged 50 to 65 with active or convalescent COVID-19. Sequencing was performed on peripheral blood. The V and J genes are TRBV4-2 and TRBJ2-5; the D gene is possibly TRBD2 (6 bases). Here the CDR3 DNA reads TGTGCCAGCAGCCAAGTTGTCGGGGCGGGGGAGACCCAGTACTTC. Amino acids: CASSQVVGAGETQYF.